The clone carrying this T cell receptor beta chain has ten or more counts. Noted time point: before trial treatment. The donors' regimen was nivolumab, ipilimumab, aspirin, low-dose cyclophosphamide and low-dose radiotherapy. Advanced solid tumors without tumor-infiltrating lymphocytes were required for inclusion. The entry originates in a study of low-dose radiotherapy and immunotherapy resistance in tumors. Looking at the study overall: With fractions of 0.5 Gy given every 2 weeks, Cohort 1 accumulated a total of 6.5 Gy. Cyclophosphamide was given intravenously at 200 mg/m2 every two weeks, and each dose came one day before radiation and immunotherapy.

Alpha- and beta-chain coverage of first-strand cDNA came from TRAV- and TRBV-specific primers. TCRs were put through 20 PCR cycles of amplification with Phusion. A constant-region primer and the V-primer adapter served as the primer pair. MiXCR was run by TCRdb on the reads, yielding one entry per CDR3 protein. This repertoire shows approximately 90,000 distinct CDR3 sequences, under 9.5% found once; its top ten account for under 1.1%. The receptor was derived from a male donor with prostate cancer. The sequencing here drew on PBMCs, taken before treatment.

CDR3 sequence: CASSFGLAGVRVEDTQYF. The CDR3 region has the DNA TGCGCCAGCAGCTTCGGACTAGCGGGAGTCCGGGTGGAGGATACGCAGTATTTT. The chain has TRBV5-1 and TRBJ2-3; 13 positions match TRBD2. The CDR3 covers 18 residues. From germline, CDR1 is SGHRS and CDR2 YFSETQ. Trimming removed 2 bases from V and 6 bases from J; junction bases left unmatched: 12.